This T cell receptor (beta chain) appears in the sequencing data of a study of T cells expressing NK-cell markers. About the research overall: Sorted CD3+CD56+NKG2C+, CD3+CD56+NKG2C- and CD3+CD56-NKG2C+ T cells supplied TCR beta repertoires.

TCRdb reanalyzed the 5' RACE reads, giving one entry per CDR3 protein sequence and no DNA. Its table records some 500,000 distinct CDR3 sequences. This TCR came from a woman aged 45-59 years in good health. The sequencing sample was made of blood T cells: a sorted CD56 or NKG2C T cell subset, CD4+ or CD8+ T cells, or bulk PBMC T cells (not recorded which).

CDR3 protein: CASSPQLGGVTDTQYF. V is TRBV28 and J is TRBJ2-3; TCRdb calls TRBD1, which cannot be checked without DNA. CDR1 is MDHEN, CDR2 SYDVKM, per germline. This CDR3 contains 16 residues.